This T cell receptor beta chain was obtained from a study of regulatory T cells in long-lasting Graves disease. Sample time point: newly diagnosed GD, antithyroid drugs for less than 3 months. After RNA was extracted from PBMCs, the TCR library was made from it. Both iRepertoire HTBI primers and Arm-PCR of CDR3 regions were used to build the TCR beta libraries. Via MiXCR, TCRdb re-called the multiplex PCR reads, giving one row per CDR3 protein. The sample has about 430,000 distinct CDR3 sequences; approximately 16% are singletons. This clonotype was detected many times. V gave up 5 bases and J gave up 0 bases, with 11 bases separating them. The CDR3 has 15 residues. In germline, CDR1 is SGHAT, CDR2 FQNNGV. The same specimen was also included in a second study, on T cells in Graves' hyperthyroidism and ophthalmopathy. That work adds: First-round RT-PCR of the TCR CDR3 relied on the HTBI primer set.

The receptor comes from a middle-aged woman with Graves disease. This specimen was peripheral blood mononuclear cells (PBMCs), taken at new diagnosis, from a patient treated with antithyroid drugs. The chain carries TRBV11-2 and TRBJ2-1, with no clear D. CDR3 in amino acids: CASSLLTSSYNEQFF. CDR3 coding DNA: TGTGCCAGCAGCCTCCTAACCAGCTCCTACAATGAGCAGTTCTTC.